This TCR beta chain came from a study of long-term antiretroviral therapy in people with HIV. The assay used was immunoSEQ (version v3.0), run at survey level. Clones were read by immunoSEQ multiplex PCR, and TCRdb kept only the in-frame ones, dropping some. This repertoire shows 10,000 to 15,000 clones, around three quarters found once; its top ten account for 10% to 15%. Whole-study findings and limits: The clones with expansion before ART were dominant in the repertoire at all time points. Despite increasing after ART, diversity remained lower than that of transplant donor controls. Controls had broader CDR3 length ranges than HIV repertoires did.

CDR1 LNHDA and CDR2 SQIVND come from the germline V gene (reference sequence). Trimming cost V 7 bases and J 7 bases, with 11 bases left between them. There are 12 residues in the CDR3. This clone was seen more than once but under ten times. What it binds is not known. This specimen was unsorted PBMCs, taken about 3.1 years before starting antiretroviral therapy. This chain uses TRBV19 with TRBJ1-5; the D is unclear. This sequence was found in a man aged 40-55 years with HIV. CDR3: CASKLPKQPQHF. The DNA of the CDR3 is TGTGCCAGTAAACTCCCGAAACAGCCCCAGCATTTT.